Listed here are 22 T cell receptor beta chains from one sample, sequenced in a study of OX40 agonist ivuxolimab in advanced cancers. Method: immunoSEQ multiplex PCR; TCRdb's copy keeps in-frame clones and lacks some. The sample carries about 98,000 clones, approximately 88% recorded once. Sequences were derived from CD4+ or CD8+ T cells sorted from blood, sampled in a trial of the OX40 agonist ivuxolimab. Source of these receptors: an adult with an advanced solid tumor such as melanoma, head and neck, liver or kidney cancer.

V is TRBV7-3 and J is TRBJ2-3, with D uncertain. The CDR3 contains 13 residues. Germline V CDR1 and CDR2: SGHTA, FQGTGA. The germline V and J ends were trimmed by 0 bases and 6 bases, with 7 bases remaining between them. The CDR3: CASSLTYGDTQYF. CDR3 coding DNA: TGTGCCAGCAGCTTAACCTATGGGGATACGCAGTATTTT.

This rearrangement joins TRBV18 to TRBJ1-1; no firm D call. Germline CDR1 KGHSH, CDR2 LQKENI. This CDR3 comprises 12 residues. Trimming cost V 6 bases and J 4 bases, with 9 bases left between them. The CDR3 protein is CASSPDGTEAFF. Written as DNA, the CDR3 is TGTGCCAGCTCTCCGGACGGCACTGAAGCTTTCTTT.

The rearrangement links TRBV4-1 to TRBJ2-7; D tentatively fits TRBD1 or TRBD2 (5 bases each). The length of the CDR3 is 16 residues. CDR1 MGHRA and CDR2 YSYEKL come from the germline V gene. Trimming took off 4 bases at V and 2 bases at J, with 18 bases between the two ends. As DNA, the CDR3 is TGCGCCAGCAGCCTCCCCGGTCCTGGGGACGCCTACGAGCAGTACTTC. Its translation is CASSLPGPGDAYEQYF.

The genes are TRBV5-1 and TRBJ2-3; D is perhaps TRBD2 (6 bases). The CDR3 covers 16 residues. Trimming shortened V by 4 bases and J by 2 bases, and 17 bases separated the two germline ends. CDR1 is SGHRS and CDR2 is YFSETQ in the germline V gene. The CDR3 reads CASSRTGTRNTDTQYF. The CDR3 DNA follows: TGCGCCAGCAGCAGAACCGGGACTCGAAACACAGATACGCAGTATTTT.

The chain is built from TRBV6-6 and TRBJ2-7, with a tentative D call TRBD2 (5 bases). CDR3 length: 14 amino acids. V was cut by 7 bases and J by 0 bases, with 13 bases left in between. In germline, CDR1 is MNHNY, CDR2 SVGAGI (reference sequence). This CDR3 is CASNLRTDSYEQYF. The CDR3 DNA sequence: TGTGCCAGCAATCTCCGGACTGACTCCTACGAGCAGTACTTC.

The CDR3 bases are TGTGCCAGCTCACCGGGAACAGGACTGTTGGGGGAGCAGTACTTC. Its protein is CASSPGTGLLGEQYF. The rearrangement uses TRBV18 and TRBJ2-7; TRBD1 or TRBD2 may be the D gene (5 bases each). Germline V gene sequence: CDR1 KGHSH, CDR2 LQKENI. The V and J ends lost 3 bases and 7 bases respectively, with 19 bases between them. The CDR3 runs 15 residues.

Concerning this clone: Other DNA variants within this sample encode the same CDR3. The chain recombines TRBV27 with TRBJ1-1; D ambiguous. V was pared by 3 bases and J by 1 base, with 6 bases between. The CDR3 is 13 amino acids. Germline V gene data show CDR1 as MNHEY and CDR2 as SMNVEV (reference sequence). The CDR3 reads CASSLGGNTEAFF. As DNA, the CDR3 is TGTGCCAGCAGTTTGGGAGGGAACACTGAAGCTTTCTTT.

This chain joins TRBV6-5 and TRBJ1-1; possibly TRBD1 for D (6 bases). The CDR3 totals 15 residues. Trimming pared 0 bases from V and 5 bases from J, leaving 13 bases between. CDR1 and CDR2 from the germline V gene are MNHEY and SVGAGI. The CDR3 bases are TGTGCCAGCAGTTACTCAGCAGGGGTTAGGACTGAAGCTTTCTTT. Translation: CASSYSAGVRTEAFF.

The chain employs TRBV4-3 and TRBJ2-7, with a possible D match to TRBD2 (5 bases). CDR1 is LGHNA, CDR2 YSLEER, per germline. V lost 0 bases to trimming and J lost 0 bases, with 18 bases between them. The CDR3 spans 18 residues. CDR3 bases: TGCGCCAGCAGCCAAGATCATGGAGGCTGGGAATCCTCCTACGAGCAGTACTTC. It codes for CASSQDHGGWESSYEQYF.

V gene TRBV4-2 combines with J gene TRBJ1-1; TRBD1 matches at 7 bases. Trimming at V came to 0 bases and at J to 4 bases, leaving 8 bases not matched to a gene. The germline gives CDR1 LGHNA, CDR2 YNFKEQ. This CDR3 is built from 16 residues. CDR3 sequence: CASSQDGGGGGTEAFF. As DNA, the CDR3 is TGTGCCAGCAGCCAAGATGGTGGAGGGGGCGGCACTGAAGCTTTCTTT.

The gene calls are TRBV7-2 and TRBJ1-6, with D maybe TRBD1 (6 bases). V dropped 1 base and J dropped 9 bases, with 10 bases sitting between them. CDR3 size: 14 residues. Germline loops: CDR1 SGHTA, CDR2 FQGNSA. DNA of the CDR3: TGTGCCAGCAGCTTAGGTGGGACATTTTCACCCCTCCACTTT. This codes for CASSLGGTFSPLHF. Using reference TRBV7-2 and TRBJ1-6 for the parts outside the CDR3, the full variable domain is GAGVSQSPSNKVTEKGKDVELRCDPISGHTALYWYRQSLGQGLEFLIYFQGNSAPDKSGLPSDRFSAERTGGSVSTLTIQRTQQEDSAVYLCASSLGGTFSPLHFGNGTRLTVT.

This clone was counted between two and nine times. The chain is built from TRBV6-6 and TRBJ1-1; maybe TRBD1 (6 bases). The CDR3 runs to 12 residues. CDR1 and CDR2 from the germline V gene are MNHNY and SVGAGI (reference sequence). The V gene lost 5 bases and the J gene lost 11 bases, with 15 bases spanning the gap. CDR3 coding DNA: TGTGCCAGCAGTGTCGACAGGACGTGGGCTTTCTTT. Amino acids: CASSVDRTWAFF.

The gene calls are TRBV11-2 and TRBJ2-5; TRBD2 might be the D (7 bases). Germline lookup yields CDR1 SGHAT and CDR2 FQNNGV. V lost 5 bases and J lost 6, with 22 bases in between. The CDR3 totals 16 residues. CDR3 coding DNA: TGTGCCAGCAGCCCCATGGGGCGGGGGCTGGGAAAGACCCAGTACTTC. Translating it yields CASSPMGRGLGKTQYF.

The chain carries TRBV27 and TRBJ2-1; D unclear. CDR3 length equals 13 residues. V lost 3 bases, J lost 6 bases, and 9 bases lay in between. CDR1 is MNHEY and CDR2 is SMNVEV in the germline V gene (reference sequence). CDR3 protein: CASSLNLFNEQFF. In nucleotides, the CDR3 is TGTGCCAGCAGTTTGAACTTGTTCAATGAGCAGTTCTTC.

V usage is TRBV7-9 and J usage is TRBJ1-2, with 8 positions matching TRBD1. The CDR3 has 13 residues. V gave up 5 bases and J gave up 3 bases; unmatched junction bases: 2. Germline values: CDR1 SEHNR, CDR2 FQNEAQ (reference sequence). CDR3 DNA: TGTGCCAGCAGCCAGGACAGGGACTATGGCTACACCTTC. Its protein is CASSQDRDYGYTF.

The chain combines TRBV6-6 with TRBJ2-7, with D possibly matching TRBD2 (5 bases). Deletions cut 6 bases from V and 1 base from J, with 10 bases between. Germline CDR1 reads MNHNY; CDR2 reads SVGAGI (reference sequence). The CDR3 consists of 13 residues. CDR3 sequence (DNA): TGTGCCAGCAGAGCGGCGGTTTCCTACGAGCAGTACTTC. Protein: CASRAAVSYEQYF.

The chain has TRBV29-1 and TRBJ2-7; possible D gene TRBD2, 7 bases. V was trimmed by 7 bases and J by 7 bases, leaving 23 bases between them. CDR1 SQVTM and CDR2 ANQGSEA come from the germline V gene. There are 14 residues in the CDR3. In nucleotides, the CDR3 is TGCAGCGCCGGCCGGGGGGCAGAGAGGAGGGAGCAGTACTTC. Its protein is CSAGRGAERREQYF.

The CDR3 here is CASSLTWGSSYEQYF. CDR3 DNA: TGTGCCAGCAGCTTAACCTGGGGGAGCTCCTACGAGCAGTACTTC. This chain joins TRBV5-6 and TRBJ2-7; D assignment may be TRBD1 or TRBD2 (5 bases each). The CDR3 length is 15 residues. The V gene lost 2 bases and the J gene lost 0 bases, with 12 bases spanning the gap. The germline V gene encodes CDR1 SGHDT and CDR2 YYEEEE.

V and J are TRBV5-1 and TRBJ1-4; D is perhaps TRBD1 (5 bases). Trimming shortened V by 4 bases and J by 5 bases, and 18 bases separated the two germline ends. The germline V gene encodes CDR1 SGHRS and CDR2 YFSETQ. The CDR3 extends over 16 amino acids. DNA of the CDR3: TGCGCCAGCAGCCCAGGCCCTCGACAGCCAAATGAAAAACTGTTTTTT. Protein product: CASSPGPRQPNEKLFF.

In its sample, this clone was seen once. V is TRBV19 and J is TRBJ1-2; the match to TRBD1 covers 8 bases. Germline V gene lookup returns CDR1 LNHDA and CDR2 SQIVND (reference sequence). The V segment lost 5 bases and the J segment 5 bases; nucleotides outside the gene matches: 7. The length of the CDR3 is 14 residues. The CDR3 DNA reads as TGTGCCAGTAGTTCCAGGGGGCTGCGGTATGGCTACACCTTC. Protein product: CASSSRGLRYGYTF. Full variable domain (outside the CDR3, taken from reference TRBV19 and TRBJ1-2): DGGITQSPKYLFRKEGQNVTLSCEQNLNHDAMYWYRQDPGQGLRLIYYSQIVNDFQKGDIAEGYSVSREKKESFPLTVTSAQKNPTAFYLCASSSRGLRYGYTFGSGTRLTVV.

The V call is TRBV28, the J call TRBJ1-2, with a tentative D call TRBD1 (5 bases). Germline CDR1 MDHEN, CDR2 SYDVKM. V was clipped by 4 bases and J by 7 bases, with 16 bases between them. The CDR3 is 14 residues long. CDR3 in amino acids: CASSSGPLGVGYTF. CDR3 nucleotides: TGTGCCAGCAGTTCGGGACCCTTGGGGGTTGGCTACACCTTC.

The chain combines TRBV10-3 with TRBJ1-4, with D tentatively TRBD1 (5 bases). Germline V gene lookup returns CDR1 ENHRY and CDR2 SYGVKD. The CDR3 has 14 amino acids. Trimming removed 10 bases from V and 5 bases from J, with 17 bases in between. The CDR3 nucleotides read TGTGCCACCAATCCGGGGAGGGACAATGAAAAACTGTTTTTT. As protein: CATNPGRDNEKLFF.